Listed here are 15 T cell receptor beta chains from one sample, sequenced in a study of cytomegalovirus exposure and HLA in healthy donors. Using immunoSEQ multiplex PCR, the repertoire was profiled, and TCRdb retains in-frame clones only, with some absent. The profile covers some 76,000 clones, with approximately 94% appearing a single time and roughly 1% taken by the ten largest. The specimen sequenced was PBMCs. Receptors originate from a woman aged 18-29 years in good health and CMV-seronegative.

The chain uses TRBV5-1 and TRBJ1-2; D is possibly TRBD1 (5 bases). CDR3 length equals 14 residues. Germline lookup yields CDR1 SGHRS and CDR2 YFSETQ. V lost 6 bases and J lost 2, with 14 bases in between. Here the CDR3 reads CASKRGEKNYGYTF. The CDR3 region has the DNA TGCGCCAGCAAACGGGGGGAGAAAAACTATGGCTACACCTTC.

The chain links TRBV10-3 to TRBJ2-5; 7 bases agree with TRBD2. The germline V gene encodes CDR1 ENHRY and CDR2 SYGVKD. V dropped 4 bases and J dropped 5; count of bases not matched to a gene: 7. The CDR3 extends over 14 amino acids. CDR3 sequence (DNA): TGTGCCATCAGTGGGGTCAGGGAGGGCGAGACCCAGTACTTC. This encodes CAISGVREGETQYF.

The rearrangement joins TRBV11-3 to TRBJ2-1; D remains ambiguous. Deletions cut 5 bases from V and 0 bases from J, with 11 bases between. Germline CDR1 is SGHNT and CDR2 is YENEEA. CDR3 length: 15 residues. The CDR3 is CASSPYGDSYNEQFF. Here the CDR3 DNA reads TGTGCCAGCAGCCCGTACGGTGACTCCTACAATGAGCAGTTCTTC.

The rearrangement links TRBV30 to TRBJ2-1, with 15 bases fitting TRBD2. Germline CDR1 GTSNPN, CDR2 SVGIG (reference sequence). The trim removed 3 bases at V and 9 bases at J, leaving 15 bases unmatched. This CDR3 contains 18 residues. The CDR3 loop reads CAWSMGLAGGWDPIEQFF. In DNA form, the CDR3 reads TGTGCCTGGAGCATGGGACTAGCGGGAGGATGGGATCCCATTGAGCAGTTCTTC.

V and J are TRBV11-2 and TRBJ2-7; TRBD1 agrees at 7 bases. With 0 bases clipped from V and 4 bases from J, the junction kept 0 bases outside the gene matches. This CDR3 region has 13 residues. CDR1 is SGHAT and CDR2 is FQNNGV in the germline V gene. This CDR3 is CASSLDRGYEQYF. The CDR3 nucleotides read TGTGCCAGCAGCTTAGACAGGGGGTACGAGCAGTACTTC.

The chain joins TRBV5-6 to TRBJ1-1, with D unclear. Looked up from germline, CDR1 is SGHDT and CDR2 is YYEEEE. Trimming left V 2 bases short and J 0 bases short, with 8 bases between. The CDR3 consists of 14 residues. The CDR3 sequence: CASSFPGVNTEAFF. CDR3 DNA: TGTGCCAGCAGCTTTCCGGGTGTGAACACTGAAGCTTTCTTT.

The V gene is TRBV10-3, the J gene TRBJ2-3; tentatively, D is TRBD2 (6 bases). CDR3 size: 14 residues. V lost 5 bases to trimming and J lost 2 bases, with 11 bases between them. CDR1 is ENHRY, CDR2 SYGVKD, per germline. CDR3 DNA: TGTGCCATCAGTCCAGCGGGCGACACAGATACGCAGTATTTT. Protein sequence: CAISPAGDTDTQYF.

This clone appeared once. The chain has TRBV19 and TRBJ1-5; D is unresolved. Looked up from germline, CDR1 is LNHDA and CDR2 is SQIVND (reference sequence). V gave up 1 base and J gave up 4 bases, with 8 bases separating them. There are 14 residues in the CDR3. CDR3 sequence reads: CASSIGGSNQPQHF. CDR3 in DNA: TGTGCCAGTAGTATAGGCGGAAGTAATCAGCCCCAGCATTTT.

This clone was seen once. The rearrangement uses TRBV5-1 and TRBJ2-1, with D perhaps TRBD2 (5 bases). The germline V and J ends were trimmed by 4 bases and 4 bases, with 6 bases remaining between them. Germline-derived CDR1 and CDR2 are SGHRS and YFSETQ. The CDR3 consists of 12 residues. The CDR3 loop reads CASSGLYNEQFF. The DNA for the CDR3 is TGCGCCAGCAGCGGACTTTACAATGAGCAGTTCTTC. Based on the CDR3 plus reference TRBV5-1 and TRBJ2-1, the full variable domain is KAGVTQTPRYLIKTRGQQVTLSCSPISGHRSVSWYQQTPGQGLQFLFEYFSETQRNKGNFPGRFSGRQFSNSRSEMNVSTLELGDSALYLCASSGLYNEQFFGPGTRLTVL.

CDR3 coding DNA: TGTGCCAGCAGCTTGAGGGGAGATACGCAGTATTTT. The encoded protein is CASSLRGDTQYF. V usage is TRBV5-8 and J usage is TRBJ2-3, with TRBD1 as a possible D gene (5 bases). CDR1 is SGHTS and CDR2 is YDEGEE in the germline V gene. The CDR3 is made up of 12 amino acids. Trimming took off 1 base at V and 5 bases at J, with 5 bases between the two ends.

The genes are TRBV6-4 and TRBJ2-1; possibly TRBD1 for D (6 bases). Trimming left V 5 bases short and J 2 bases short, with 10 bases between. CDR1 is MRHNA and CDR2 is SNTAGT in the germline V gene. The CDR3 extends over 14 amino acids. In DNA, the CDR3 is TGTGCCAGCAGTCAGGGGTTCCCCTACAATGAGCAGTTCTTC. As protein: CASSQGFPYNEQFF.

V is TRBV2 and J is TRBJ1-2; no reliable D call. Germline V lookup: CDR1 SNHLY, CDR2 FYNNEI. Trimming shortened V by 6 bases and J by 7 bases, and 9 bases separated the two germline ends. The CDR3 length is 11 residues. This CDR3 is CASSRTSGYTF. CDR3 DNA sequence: TGTGCCAGCAGCCGGACTAGTGGCTACACCTTC.

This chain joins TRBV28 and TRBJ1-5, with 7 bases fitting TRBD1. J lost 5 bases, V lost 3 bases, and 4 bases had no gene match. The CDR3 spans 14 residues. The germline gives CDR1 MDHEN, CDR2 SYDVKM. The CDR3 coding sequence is TGTGCCAGCAGTTTCGGGCAGGGGGATCAGCCCCAGCATTTT. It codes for CASSFGQGDQPQHF. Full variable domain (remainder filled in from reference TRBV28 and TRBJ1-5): DVKVTQSSRYLVKRTGEKVFLECVQDMDHENMFWYRQDPGLGLRLIYFSYDVKMKEKGDIPEGYSVSREKKERFSLILESASTNQTSMYLCASSFGQGDQPQHFGDGTRLSIL.

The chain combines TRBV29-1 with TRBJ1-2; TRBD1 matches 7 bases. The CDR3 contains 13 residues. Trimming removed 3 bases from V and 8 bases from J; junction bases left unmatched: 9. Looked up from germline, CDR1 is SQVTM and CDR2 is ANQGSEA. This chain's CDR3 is CSVEILGGGGYTF. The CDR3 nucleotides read TGCAGCGTTGAGATCTTAGGGGGCGGGGGCTACACCTTC.

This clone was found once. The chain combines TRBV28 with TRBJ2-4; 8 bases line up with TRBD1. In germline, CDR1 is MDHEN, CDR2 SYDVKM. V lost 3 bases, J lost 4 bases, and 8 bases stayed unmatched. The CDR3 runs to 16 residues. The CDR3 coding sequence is TGTGCCAGCAGTTTCGGGTCGACAGGGGCGAAAAACATTCAGTACTTC. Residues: CASSFGSTGAKNIQYF. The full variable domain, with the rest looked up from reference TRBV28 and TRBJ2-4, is DVKVTQSSRYLVKRTGEKVFLECVQDMDHENMFWYRQDPGLGLRLIYFSYDVKMKEKGDIPEGYSVSREKKERFSLILESASTNQTSMYLCASSFGSTGAKNIQYFGAGTRLSVL.